The 24 T cell receptor beta chains below come from one sample, sequenced in a study of tissue T cells after allogeneic stem cell transplantation (dated by TCRdb to 2022 to 2024). The library relied on the immunoSEQ multiplex PCR assay. TCRdb limited this immuneACCESS table to in-frame rearrangements with V and J called. A share of clones is missing; checked studies link under half to unresolved V genes, and the rest is unexplained. The sample yields around 51,000 clones; approximately 70% were counted once. Jointly, the top ten make up around 0.5% of the sample. Sequenced: sorted cells pooled from one or two spleens. The receptor source for this set is a pool of C57BL/6 mice in good health.

As concerns this clone: Germline and genes: mouse. The read gets to within 1 residue of the CDR3 end, and the germline J gene fills in the rest. The chain recombines TRBV13-2 with TRBJ2-5; D might be TRBD1 (6 bases). This CDR3 region has 14 residues. V shed 5 bases and J shed 1 base, with 11 bases lying between them. CDR1 and CDR2 from the germline V gene are NNHNN and SYGAGS (reference sequence). The chain's CDR3 is CASGNRVYQDTQYF. The covered CDR3 bases are TGTGCCAGCGGAAACAGGGTCTACCAAGACACCCAGTAC.

Points on this clone: Gene names denote mouse genes. The observed sequence ends 1 residue before the CDR3 terminus, with the missing tail filled in from the germline J gene. The rearrangement uses TRBV13-3 and TRBJ2-3, with 10 bases aligning to TRBD1. This CDR3 contains 15 residues. Germline trimming cut 3 bases from V and 0 bases from J; bases unmatched to any gene: 1. Per the germline V gene, CDR1 is NNHDY and CDR2 is SYVADS. The CDR3 region is CASSGQGASAETLYF. The CDR3 bases that were read are TGTGCCAGCAGTGGACAGGGGGCGAGTGCAGAAACGCTGTAT.

About this clone itself: Mouse germline and gene names are used. The sequenced CDR3 bases are TGTGCCAGCAGTATTGGGGACAGGGAAGGAGTCTTC. Its translation: CASSIGDREGVF. The full CDR3 sequence reads CASSIGDREGVFF. The V and J genes are TRBV19 and TRBJ1-1, with 9 bases fitting TRBD1. The read halts 1 residue ahead of the CDR3 end, with the missing end drawn from the germline J gene. The ends lost 2 bases at V and 10 bases at J; junction bases unmatched: 6. CDR1 FNHDT and CDR2 SITEND come from the germline V gene (reference sequence). The CDR3 contains 13 residues.

With respect to this clone: Gene labels here are mouse ones. The CDR3 DNA, read in part, is TGTGCTAGCAGTTCGACAGGGGGGGCCGGGCAGCTCTAC. It translates to CASSSTGGAGQLY. The whole CDR3 protein reads CASSSTGGAGQLYF. The rearrangement joins TRBV29 to TRBJ2-2; 9 nucleotides align to TRBD1. The read terminates 1 residue before the CDR3 end, so the remaining end is supplied by the germline J gene. After removal of 4 bases from V and 6 bases from J, the junction contained 3 bases not matched to a gene. The CDR3 has 14 amino acids. CDR1 and CDR2 (germline): MSHET, SYDVDS.

About this clone itself: Gene names are mouse gene names. Coverage ceases 1 residue before the CDR3 finishes, and the germline J gene fills in the end. The gene calls are TRBV1 and TRBJ2-3, with unresolved D. V was trimmed by 0 bases and J by 2 bases, leaving 6 bases between them. CDR1 NSQYPW and CDR2 LRSPGD come from the germline V gene (reference sequence). CDR3 size: 14 residues. The CDR3 DNA, read in part, is TGCACCTGCAGTGCAGATAGGGCTGCAGAAACGCTGTAT. Translated, it gives CTCSADRAAETLY. The whole CDR3 sequence reads CTCSADRAAETLYF.

As to this clone: All gene names here are mouse names. The CDR3 protein is CASSLGQGATEVFF. The sequenced CDR3 bases are TGTGCCAGCTCTCTTGGACAGGGGGCGACAGAAGTCTTC. The rearrangement joins TRBV12-1 to TRBJ1-1; 11 bases are a match to TRBD1. The read finishes 1 residue shy of the CDR3 end, and the germline J gene is used to complete it. The CDR3 extends over 14 amino acids. The V gene's germline CDR1 is SGHSN and CDR2 HYEKVE. J was trimmed by 5 bases and V by 1 base; bases with no gene match: 2.

Remarks on this clone: Gene names are the mouse ones. The CDR3 is cut off 1 residue early in the read; its end comes from the germline J gene. The chain uses TRBV24 and TRBJ2-1; the match to TRBD1 covers 9 bases. The germline V gene encodes CDR1 KGHTA and CDR2 FRNEEI. CDR3 size: 14 residues. J was trimmed by 5 bases and V by 7 bases; bases with no gene match: 6. The CDR3: CASTVRDRDAEQFF. Incomplete CDR3 DNA: TGTGCCAGCACCGTCCGGGACAGGGATGCTGAGCAGTTC.

Concerning this clone: Genes and germline come from the mouse. The read terminates 1 residue ahead of where the CDR3 ends, so the germline J gene completes it. This rearrangement joins TRBV13-2 to TRBJ2-5, with 9 positions matching TRBD1. Germline CDR1 is NNHNN and CDR2 is SYGAGS (reference sequence). With 2 bases clipped from V and 5 bases from J, the junction kept 6 bases outside the gene matches. This CDR3 is built from 15 residues. The covered CDR3 bases are TGTGCCAGCGGTGACGGGACAGGGAGGGGAGACACCCAGTAC. This codes for CASGDGTGRGDTQY. The complete CDR3 sequence is CASGDGTGRGDTQYF.

As regards this clone: Genes and germline come from the mouse. The read stops 1 residue short of the end of the CDR3; the missing end is completed from the germline J gene. The V call is TRBV1, the J call TRBJ2-1; 9 bases line up with TRBD1. Trimming took 2 bases from V and 6 from J; bases not matched to a gene: 2. CDR3 length: 14 residues. CDR1 is NSQYPW and CDR2 is LRSPGD in the germline V gene (reference sequence). The part of the CDR3 DNA that was read is TGCACCTGCAGTGCAAGACAGGGGGGTGCTGAGCAGTTC. Protein product: CTCSARQGGAEQF. The whole CDR3 is CTCSARQGGAEQFF.

About this clone: The genes and germline here are from mouse. Read sequence stops 1 residue before the CDR3 end, and the germline J gene provides the missing end. The chain joins TRBV20 to TRBJ2-1, with TRBD2 identical over 9 bases. The CDR3 has 13 residues. V dropped 4 bases and J dropped 2; count of bases not matched to a gene: 0. Germline V gene lookup returns CDR1 GFQATS and CDR2 STVNSAI. The chain's CDR3 is CGATGGDYAEQFF. The DNA read from the CDR3 is TGTGGTGCTACTGGGGGGGACTATGCTGAGCAGTTC.

This clone was observed a few times. Germline and genes: mouse. Read coverage stops 1 residue before the CDR3 terminus; the germline J gene supplies the remainder. This sequence joins TRBV20 and TRBJ2-1; D unresolved. The CDR3 is 11 amino acids. Germline V gene lookup returns CDR1 GFQATS and CDR2 STVNSAI. V was pared by 5 bases and J by 1 base, with 3 bases between. The part of the CDR3 DNA that was read is TGTGGTGCTGACAACTATGCTGAGCAGTTC. It specifies CGADNYAEQF. The CDR3 as a whole reads CGADNYAEQFF.

Of note for this clone: Genes and germline are mouse. The CDR3 goes on 1 residue after the read ends, and that part is filled in from the germline J gene. The chain carries TRBV16 and TRBJ1-3; 7 bases are shared with TRBD1. V dropped 5 bases and J dropped 0; count of bases not matched to a gene: 4. Germline CDR1 reads SGHSA; CDR2 reads FRNQAP. The CDR3 covers 15 residues. The CDR3 region is CASSPGQNSGNTLYF. The sequenced CDR3 bases are TGTGCAAGCAGCCCGGGACAGAATTCTGGAAATACGCTCTAT. The full variable domain, its missing parts supplied by reference TRBV16 and TRBJ1-3, is NAGVIQTPRHKVTGKGQEATLWCEPISGHSAVFWYRQTIVQGLEFLTYFRNQAPIDDSGMPKERFSAQMPNQSHSTLKIQSTQPQDSAVYLCASSPGQNSGNTLYFGEGSRLIVV.

This clone was seen more than once but under ten times. The genes and germline here are from mouse. The read falls 1 residue short of the CDR3 end, and the missing part is taken from the germline J gene. Other DNA sequences in the sample encode the same CDR3. The chain employs TRBV2 and TRBJ2-7, with 13 bases fitting TRBD2. The CDR3 has 15 amino acids. V lost 0 bases to trimming and J lost 4 bases; unmatched junction nucleotides: 0. Germline values: CDR1 LGHNA, CDR2 YSYQKL. CDR3 in amino acids: CASSQEGLGGYEQYF. The CDR3 DNA, read in part, is TGTGCCAGCAGCCAAGAGGGACTGGGGGGGTATGAACAGTAC.

With regard to this clone: These gene names are mouse names. The observed sequence ends 1 residue before the CDR3 terminus, with the missing tail filled in from the germline J gene. This chain uses TRBV13-2 with TRBJ1-5; no clear D gene. The germline CDR1 and CDR2 sequences are NNHNN and SYGAGS (reference sequence). This CDR3 has 12 amino acids. Trimming took off 3 bases at V and 4 bases at J, with 5 bases between the two ends. The CDR3 protein is CASGGQNQAPLF. The DNA read from the CDR3 is TGTGCCAGCGGTGGACAAAACCAGGCTCCGCTT.

Note on this clone: These gene names are mouse names. From the germline J gene comes the end of the CDR3, since the read stops 1 residue before it. This sequence joins TRBV1 and TRBJ1-6; no firm D call. TRBJ1-6 is annotated as an ORF whose role is uncertain. Germline V CDR1 and CDR2: NSQYPW, LRSPGD (reference sequence). V was cut by 4 bases and J by 5 bases, with 9 bases left in between. The CDR3 covers 14 residues. CDR3 DNA, as far as it was read: TGCACCTGCAGTGTCCTGAGTCATAATTCGCCCCTCTAC. It encodes CTCSVLSHNSPLY. The complete CDR3 reads CTCSVLSHNSPLYF.

Regarding this clone: The genes and germline here are from mouse. The read terminates 1 residue before the CDR3 end, so the remaining end is supplied by the germline J gene. The genes are TRBV15 and TRBJ1-2, with a weak D call TRBD1 (6 bases). CDR1 and CDR2 from the germline V gene are SGHND and FRSKSL. V was pared by 5 bases and J by 1 base, with 8 bases between. The CDR3 covers 13 residues. The CDR3 here is CASSGTKNSDYTF. CDR3 DNA, as far as it was read: TGTGCCAGCAGTGGGACAAAAAACTCCGACTACACC.

This clone showed up just once. Any gene name here is a mouse gene name. Read data end 1 residue before the CDR3 end; the end is taken from the germline J gene. The rearrangement joins TRBV26 to TRBJ2-1, with 9 bases aligning to TRBD1. CDR1 is KGHPV and CDR2 is FQNQEV in the germline V gene (reference sequence). The CDR3 is 16 residues long. V was pared by 4 bases and J by 2 bases, with 6 bases of the junction left unmatched. CDR3 in amino acids: CASSRFRDRDYAEQFF. The CDR3 bases that were read are TGTGCCAGCAGTCGATTCCGGGACAGGGACTATGCTGAGCAGTTC. Full variable domain (missing parts from reference TRBV26 and TRBJ2-1): NSKVIQTPRYLVKGQGQKAKMRCIPEKGHPVVFWYQQNKNNEFKFLINFQNQEVLQQIDMTEKRFSAECPSNSPCSLEIQSSEAGDSALYLCASSRFRDRDYAEQFFGPGTRLTVL.

To note about this clone: Gene names are the mouse ones. The DNA ends 1 residue before the CDR3 does, and the rest of the CDR3 is filled in from the germline J gene. V gene TRBV13-1 combines with J gene TRBJ2-3; D call uncertain. Trimming cost V 1 base and J 2 bases, with 11 bases left between them. Looked up from germline, CDR1 is NSHNY and CDR2 is SYGAGN. This CDR3 is built from 15 residues. The DNA read from the CDR3 is TGTGCCAGCAGTGATCCCGGGCAAAATGCAGAAACGCTGTAT. Its translation is CASSDPGQNAETLY. The full CDR3 protein reads CASSDPGQNAETLYF.

A word on this clone: Gene names are mouse gene names. The DNA ends 1 residue before the CDR3 does, and the rest of the CDR3 is filled in from the germline J gene. The rearrangement uses TRBV26 and TRBJ1-3; no reliable D call. The CDR3 is 13 residues long. Germline CDR1 and CDR2: KGHPV and FQNQEV (reference sequence). Trimming took off 3 bases at V and 0 bases at J, with 3 bases between the two ends. The CDR3 region is CASSLHSGNTLYF. The sequenced part of the CDR3 DNA is TGTGCCAGCAGTCTTCATTCTGGAAATACGCTCTAT.

Concerning this clone: The gene symbols are mouse symbols. The read terminates 1 residue before the CDR3 end, so the remaining end is supplied by the germline J gene. V gene TRBV15 combines with J gene TRBJ2-2; D gene unclear. The CDR3 spans 10 residues. Trimming cost V 3 bases and J 7 bases, with 0 bases left between them. CDR1 SGHND and CDR2 FRSKSL come from the germline V gene. Incomplete CDR3 DNA: TGTGCCAGCAGTTTCGGGCAGCTCTAC. Protein product: CASSFGQLY. In full, the CDR3 reads CASSFGQLYF.

This clone was recorded only once. Gene labels here are mouse ones. The CDR3 reads CASSLEDTQYF. The DNA read from the CDR3 is TGTGCCAGCTCTCTCGAGGACACCCAGTAC. The rearrangement uses TRBV12-2 and TRBJ2-5; D remains unclear. The read ends 1 residue early relative to the CDR3; the germline J gene fills the gap. Trimming removed 0 bases from V and 6 bases from J, with 3 bases in between. Germline-derived CDR1 and CDR2 are SGHLS and HYDKME. The CDR3 is 11 residues long.

This clone was seen a handful of times. Genes here carry mouse names. The read ends 1 residue shy of where the CDR3 ends; the end is completed using the germline J gene. Other DNA variants within this sample encode the same CDR3. V gene TRBV13-1 combines with J gene TRBJ2-7, with a tentative D call TRBD1 (5 bases). The CDR3 has 11 amino acids. Trimming removed 0 bases from V and 7 bases from J, with 5 bases in between. Germline V gene data show CDR1 as NSHNY and CDR2 as SYGAGN. The sequenced CDR3 bases are TGTGCCAGCAGTGATGCAGGGGAACAGTAC. It is translated as CASSDAGEQY. The full CDR3 sequence reads CASSDAGEQYF.

Remarks on this clone: Genes here carry mouse names. The read stops 1 residue short of the end of the CDR3; the missing end is completed from the germline J gene. The genes are TRBV31 and TRBJ2-5, with D uncertain. CDR3 length equals 12 residues. V was trimmed by 0 bases and J by 5 bases, leaving 6 bases between them. Germline V CDR1 and CDR2: GKSSPN, SITVG. The CDR3 reads CAWSLNGDTQYF. Incomplete CDR3 DNA: TGTGCCTGGAGTCTCAACGGAGACACCCAGTAC.

This clone has only one observation. Mouse germline and gene names are used. The CDR3 extends 1 residue past the end of the read, so its final part is completed from the germline J gene. J is TRBJ2-4 and V is TRBV1; D gene unclear. Looked up from germline, CDR1 is NSQYPW and CDR2 is LRSPGD (reference sequence). CDR3 length: 16 amino acids. V lost 1 base, J lost 0 bases, and 11 bases lay in between. The CDR3 DNA, read in part, is TGCACCTGCAGTGCAGGGGGTGGAACTAGTCAAAACACCTTGTAC. Its translation is CTCSAGGGTSQNTLY. The entire CDR3 is CTCSAGGGTSQNTLYF.